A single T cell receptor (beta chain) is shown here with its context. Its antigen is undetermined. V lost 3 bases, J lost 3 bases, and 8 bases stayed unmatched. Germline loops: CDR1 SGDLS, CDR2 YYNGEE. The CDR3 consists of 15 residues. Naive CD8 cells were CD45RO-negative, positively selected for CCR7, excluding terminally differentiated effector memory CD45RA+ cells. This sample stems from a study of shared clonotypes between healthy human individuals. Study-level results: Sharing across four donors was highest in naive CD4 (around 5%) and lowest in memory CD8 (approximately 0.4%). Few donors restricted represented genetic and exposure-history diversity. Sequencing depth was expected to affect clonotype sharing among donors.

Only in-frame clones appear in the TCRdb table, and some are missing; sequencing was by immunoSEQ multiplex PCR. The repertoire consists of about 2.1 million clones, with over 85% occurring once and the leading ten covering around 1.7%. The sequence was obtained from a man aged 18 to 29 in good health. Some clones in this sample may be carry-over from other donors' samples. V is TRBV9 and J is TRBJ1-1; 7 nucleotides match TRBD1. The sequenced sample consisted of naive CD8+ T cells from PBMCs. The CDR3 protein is CASSATGPGDTEAFF. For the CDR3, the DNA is TGTGCCAGCAGCGCGACAGGGCCTGGCGACACTGAAGCTTTCTTT.